This T cell receptor beta chain is drawn from a study of cytomegalovirus exposure and HLA in healthy donors. 60 Vbeta and 13 Jbeta primers were used in PCR. Assay used: immunoSEQ multiplex PCR; TCRdb lists only in-frame clones, some missing. Among around 150,000 clones listed, around four fifths were seen once. The J segment lost 8 bases and the V segment lost 4 bases, leaving 4 bases of the junction unmatched. Looked up from germline, CDR1 is SGHRS and CDR2 is YFSETQ. There are 12 residues in the CDR3. The sample was PBMCs. The chain couples TRBV5-1 to TRBJ1-1; 8 bases line up with TRBD1. This receptor was identified in a woman aged 30 to 39 in good health and CMV-seronegative. CDR3 sequence (DNA): TGCGCCAGCAGCATAGGACAGGGCGAAGCTTTCTTT. Encoded protein: CASSIGQGEAFF. Full variable domain (outside the CDR3, taken from reference TRBV5-1 and TRBJ1-1): KAGVTQTPRYLIKTRGQQVTLSCSPISGHRSVSWYQQTPGQGLQFLFEYFSETQRNKGNFPGRFSGRQFSNSRSEMNVSTLELGDSALYLCASSIGQGEAFFGQGTRLTVV.